Below, 17 T cell receptor beta chains from the same sample are listed, as sequenced in a study of blood T cell repertoires in COVID-19. Sequenced by immunoSEQ multiplex PCR; TCRdb stores in-frame clones only, minus some. The table lists around 180,000 clones, 88% of them singletons, with roughly 4.7% in the top ten. Sequencing was done on a sample of peripheral blood. The receptor set was obtained from a human donor in a cohort sampled during active COVID-19.

The gene calls are TRBV18 and TRBJ2-5, with 7 bases aligning to TRBD1. The germline gives CDR1 KGHSH, CDR2 LQKENI. Trimming cost V 3 bases and J 4 bases; bases outside gene matches: 5. This CDR3 region has 14 residues. This CDR3 is CASSPTGTGETQYF. In DNA, the CDR3 is TGTGCCAGCTCACCGACAGGGACGGGAGAGACCCAGTACTTC.

The J gene is TRBJ2-5, the V gene TRBV29-1; TRBD1 matches 8 bases. After removal of 4 bases from V and 3 bases from J, the junction contained 7 bases not matched to a gene. The CDR3 extends over 14 amino acids. Germline V gene sequence: CDR1 SQVTM, CDR2 ANQGSEA. The CDR3 is CSVAGGDSKETQYF. The CDR3, as DNA: TGCAGCGTTGCAGGGGGCGATTCCAAAGAGACCCAGTACTTC.

The rearrangement uses TRBV5-4 and TRBJ1-2; TRBD1 matches at 11 bases. Germline assignment: CDR1 SGHNT and CDR2 YYREEE (reference sequence). This CDR3 has 14 amino acids. The ends lost 3 bases at V and 8 bases at J; junction bases unmatched: 6. The CDR3: CASSSPGQGVGYTF. The CDR3 DNA follows: TGTGCCAGCAGCTCGCCGGGACAGGGGGTCGGCTACACCTTC.

V usage is TRBV9 and J usage is TRBJ2-1, with 8 bases that match TRBD1. The germline V gene has CDR1 SGDLS and CDR2 YYNGEE. The ends lost 4 bases at V and 2 bases at J; junction bases unmatched: 11. This CDR3 spans 17 amino acids. Here the CDR3 reads CASSPRTGQGTYNEQFF. CDR3 bases: TGTGCCAGCAGCCCCCGGACAGGGCAGGGAACCTACAATGAGCAGTTCTTC.

The chain has TRBV7-2 and TRBJ2-1, with 7 bases fitting TRBD1. Germline CDR1 and CDR2: SGHTA and FQGNSA. V trimming: 5 bases; J trimming: 0 bases; junction bases outside the gene matches: 7. The CDR3 spans 16 residues. The CDR3 loop is CASSPTRDSSYNEQFF. The CDR3 DNA is TGTGCCAGCAGCCCCACCCGGGACAGCTCCTACAATGAGCAGTTCTTC.

V gene TRBV7-9 combines with J gene TRBJ1-2, with TRBD1 matching over 10 bases. Germline V gene data show CDR1 as SEHNR and CDR2 as FQNEAQ (reference sequence). The ends lost 4 bases at V and 6 bases at J; junction bases unmatched: 8. This CDR3 is built from 15 residues. The CDR3, as DNA: TGTGCCAGCAGCTCCTGGACAGGGGGAATAGATGGCTACACCTTC. Protein: CASSSWTGGIDGYTF.

The genes are TRBV30 and TRBJ2-3; D not resolved. Trimming took off 5 bases at V and 5 bases at J, with 8 bases between the two ends. In germline, CDR1 is GTSNPN, CDR2 SVGIG (reference sequence). The CDR3 spans 11 residues. The CDR3: CAWASLDTQYF. CDR3 DNA: TGTGCCTGGGCCTCCTTAGATACGCAGTATTTT.

The V and J genes are TRBV7-9 and TRBJ2-2; 15 nucleotides agree with TRBD2. There are 17 residues in the CDR3. The trim removed 5 bases at V and 2 bases at J, leaving 3 bases unmatched. Germline V gene sequence: CDR1 SEHNR, CDR2 FQNEAQ (reference sequence). CDR3 DNA: TGTGCCAGCAGCGGACTAGCGGGGGGGAATAACACCGGGGAGCTGTTTTTT. Encoded protein: CASSGLAGGNNTGELFF. Variable domain in full (rest from reference TRBV7-9 and TRBJ2-2): DTGVSQNPRHKITKRGQNVTFRCDPISEHNRLYWYRQTLGQGPEFLTYFQNEAQLEKSRLLSDRFSAERPKGSFSTLEIQRTEQGDSAMYLCASSGLAGGNNTGELFFGEGSRLTVL.

The sample holds one count of this clone. The chain is built from TRBV5-6 and TRBJ2-6, with D possibly being TRBD2 (6 bases). Germline V lookup: CDR1 SGHDT, CDR2 YYEEEE. The CDR3 has 17 residues. Trimming took off 0 bases at V and 2 bases at J, with 12 bases between the two ends. CDR3 sequence: CASSLGAREAGANVLTF. As DNA, the CDR3 is TGTGCCAGCAGCTTGGGGGCGCGGGAAGCTGGGGCCAACGTCCTGACTTTC.

This chain links TRBV19 with TRBJ1-5; TRBD1 matches at 9 bases. V was pared by 5 bases and J by 7 bases, with 6 bases of the junction left unmatched. Per the germline V gene, CDR1 is LNHDA and CDR2 is SQIVND (reference sequence). This CDR3 comprises 14 residues. In DNA, the CDR3 is TGTGCCAGTAGTGCGGGACAGGGTTACCAGCCCCAGCATTTT. Translating gives CASSAGQGYQPQHF.

CDR3 amino acids: CASSPPGPSGNTIYF. The CDR3 DNA sequence: TGTGCCAGCTCACCACCGGGCCCCTCTGGAAACACCATATATTTT. J is TRBJ1-3 and V is TRBV18; D not resolved. Germline V lookup: CDR1 KGHSH, CDR2 LQKENI. The V end lost 0 bases, the J end lost 0 bases, and 6 bases lay between the germline ends. The CDR3 loop spans 15 amino acids. Filled out from reference TRBV18 and TRBJ1-3, the complete variable domain reads NAGVMQNPRHLVRRRGQEARLRCSPMKGHSHVYWYRQLPEEGLKFMVYLQKENIIDESGMPKERFSAEFPKEGPSILRIQQVVRGDSAAYFCASSPPGPSGNTIYFGEGSWLTVV.

The chain recombines TRBV4-3 with TRBJ2-2; 7 bases agree with TRBD1. CDR3 length: 18 residues. The V segment lost 0 bases and the J segment 2 bases; nucleotides outside the gene matches: 9. Germline CDR1 is LGHNA and CDR2 is YSLEER. CDR3 residues: CASSQDPQGSTNTGELFF. The CDR3 nucleotides read TGCGCCAGCAGCCAAGATCCACAGGGGTCCACCAACACCGGGGAGCTGTTTTTT.

This chain uses TRBV30 with TRBJ2-2; D is perhaps TRBD1 (6 bases). Germline V gene lookup returns CDR1 GTSNPN and CDR2 SVGIG (reference sequence). V was shortened by 4 bases and J by 1 base, with 16 bases between the two germline ends. CDR3 length: 16 residues. The CDR3 loop reads CAWKTRTAMNTGELFF. CDR3 sequence (DNA): TGTGCCTGGAAAACAAGGACAGCGATGAACACCGGGGAGCTGTTTTTT.

This clone was seen only a few times. The rearrangement joins TRBV6-1 to TRBJ1-3, with D perhaps TRBD1 (6 bases). The ends were cut back, 0 bases at V and 8 bases at J, with 20 bases in the middle. CDR1 is MNHNS, CDR2 SASEGT, per germline. The CDR3 is 17 amino acids. This CDR3 reads CASSEAVFQGLGDTIYF. In DNA, the CDR3 is TGTGCCAGCAGTGAAGCGGTTTTCCAGGGGTTGGGAGACACCATATATTTT.

There are a few counts of this clone. V gene TRBV23-1 combines with J gene TRBJ2-3; 8 bases are a match to TRBD2. TRBV23-1 is marked as an open reading frame, function uncertain. After removal of 2 bases from V and 3 bases from J, the junction contained 13 bases not matched to a gene. The CDR3 totals 18 residues. This CDR3 reads CASSQKFFREGQTDTQYF. In DNA form, the CDR3 reads TGCGCCAGCAGTCAAAAATTCTTCCGGGAGGGCCAAACAGATACGCAGTATTTT.

The chain couples TRBV7-6 to TRBJ2-7, with 9 positions matching TRBD1. The ends lost 4 bases at V and 5 bases at J; junction bases unmatched: 9. The germline gives CDR1 SGHVS, CDR2 FNYEAQ. This CDR3 has 15 amino acids. The CDR3 bases are TGTGCCAGCAGCTCGACCGGGACAGGGATTCACGAGCAGTACTTC. It codes for CASSSTGTGIHEQYF. The complete variable domain, with remaining parts taken from reference TRBV7-6 and TRBJ2-7, reads GAGVSQSPRYKVTKRGQDVALRCDPISGHVSLYWYRQALGQGPEFLTYFNYEAQQDKSGLPNDRFSAERPEGSISTLTIQRTEQRDSAMYRCASSSTGTGIHEQYFGPGTRLTVT.

The chain joins TRBV3-1 (or the pseudogene TRBV3-2) to TRBJ2-3, with D possibly matching TRBD2 (5 bases). V was trimmed by 1 base and J by 2 bases, leaving 13 bases between them. From germline, CDR1 is LGHDT and CDR2 YNNKEL (reference sequence). The CDR3 contains 16 residues. The CDR3: CASSQAGNSYTDTQYF. The DNA of the CDR3 is TGTGCCAGCAGCCAAGCGGGGAACTCTTACACAGATACGCAGTATTTT.